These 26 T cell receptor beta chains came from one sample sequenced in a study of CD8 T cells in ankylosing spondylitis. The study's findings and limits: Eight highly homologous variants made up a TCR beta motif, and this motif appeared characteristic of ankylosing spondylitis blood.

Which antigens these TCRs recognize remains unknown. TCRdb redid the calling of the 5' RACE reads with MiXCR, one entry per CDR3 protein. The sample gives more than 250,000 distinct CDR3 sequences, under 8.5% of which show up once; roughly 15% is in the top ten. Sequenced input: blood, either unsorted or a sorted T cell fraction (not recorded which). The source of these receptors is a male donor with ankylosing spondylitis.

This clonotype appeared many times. DNA for the CDR3: TGCAGCGTCGGTGACAGGGGCACCTACGAGCAGTACTTC. It specifies CSVGDRGTYEQYF. The J gene is TRBJ2-7, the V gene TRBV29-1; the match to TRBD1 covers 8 bases. The germline gives CDR1 SQVTM, CDR2 ANQGSEA. The CDR3 totals 13 residues. After removal of 6 bases from V and 2 bases from J, the junction contained 6 bases not matched to a gene.

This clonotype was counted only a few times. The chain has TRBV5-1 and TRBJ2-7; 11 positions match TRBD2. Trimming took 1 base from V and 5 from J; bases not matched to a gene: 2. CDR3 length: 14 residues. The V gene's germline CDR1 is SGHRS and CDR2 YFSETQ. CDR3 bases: TGCGCCAGCAGCTTGACTAGCGGGAGTGACGAGCAGTACTTC. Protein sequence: CASSLTSGSDEQYF.

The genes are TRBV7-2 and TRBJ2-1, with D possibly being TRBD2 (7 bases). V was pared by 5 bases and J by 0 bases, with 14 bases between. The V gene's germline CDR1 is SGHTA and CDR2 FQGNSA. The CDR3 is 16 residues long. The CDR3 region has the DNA TGTGCCAGCAGCCAGCGGGACACAAGCTCCTACAATGAGCAGTTCTTC. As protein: CASSQRDTSSYNEQFF.

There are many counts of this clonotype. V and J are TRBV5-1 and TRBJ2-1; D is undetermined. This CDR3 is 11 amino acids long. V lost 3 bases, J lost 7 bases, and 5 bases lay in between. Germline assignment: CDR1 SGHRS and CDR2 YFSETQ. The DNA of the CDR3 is TGCGCCAGCAGCTACAAGAATGAGCAGTTCTTC. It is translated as CASSYKNEQFF.

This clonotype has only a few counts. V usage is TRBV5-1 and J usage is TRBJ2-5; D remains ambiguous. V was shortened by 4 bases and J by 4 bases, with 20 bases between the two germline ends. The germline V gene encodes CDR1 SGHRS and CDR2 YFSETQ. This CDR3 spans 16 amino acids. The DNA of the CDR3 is TGCGCCAGCAGCCTACTTGGGGATTCCCCCCGAGAGACCCAGTACTTC. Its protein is CASSLLGDSPRETQYF.

CDR3 loop: CASSLGRGVNTEAFF. Here the CDR3 DNA reads TGCGCCAGCAGCTTGGGAAGAGGGGTAAACACTGAAGCTTTCTTT. The chain uses TRBV5-1 and TRBJ1-1; a possible D gene is TRBD1 (5 bases). V lost 0 bases and J lost 2, with 11 bases in between. The CDR3 covers 15 residues. Germline assignment: CDR1 SGHRS and CDR2 YFSETQ.

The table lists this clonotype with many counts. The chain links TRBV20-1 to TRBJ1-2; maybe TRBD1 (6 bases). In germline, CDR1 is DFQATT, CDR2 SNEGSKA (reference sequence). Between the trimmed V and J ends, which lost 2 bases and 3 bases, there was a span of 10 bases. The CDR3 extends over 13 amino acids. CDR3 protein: CSARSGQDYGYTF. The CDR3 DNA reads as TGCAGTGCTAGATCGGGACAAGACTATGGCTACACCTTC.

CDR3 DNA: TGTGCCACCGAAGGGGCAGGGCCTACCAAAGGGTCCGAGTACTTC. Its translation: CATEGAGPTKGSEYF. This chain links TRBV28 with TRBJ2-7, with D possibly matching TRBD1 (5 bases). Germline-derived CDR1 and CDR2 are MDHEN and SYDVKM. V was shortened by 10 bases and J by 11 bases, with 30 bases between the two germline ends. The CDR3 has 15 amino acids.

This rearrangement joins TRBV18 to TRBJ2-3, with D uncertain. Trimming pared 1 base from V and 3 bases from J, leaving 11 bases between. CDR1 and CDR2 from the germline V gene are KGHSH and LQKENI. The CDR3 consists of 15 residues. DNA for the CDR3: TGTGCCAGCTCACCACGCCTGGTCGAAACAGATACGCAGTATTTT. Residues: CASSPRLVETDTQYF.

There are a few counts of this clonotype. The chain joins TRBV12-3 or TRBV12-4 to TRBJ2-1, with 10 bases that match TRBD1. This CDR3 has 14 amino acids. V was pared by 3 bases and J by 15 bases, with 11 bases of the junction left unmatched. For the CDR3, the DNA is TGTGCCAGCAGTTTTCAGACAGGGGGCTCATCTTTGTTCTTC. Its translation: CASSFQTGGSSLFF.

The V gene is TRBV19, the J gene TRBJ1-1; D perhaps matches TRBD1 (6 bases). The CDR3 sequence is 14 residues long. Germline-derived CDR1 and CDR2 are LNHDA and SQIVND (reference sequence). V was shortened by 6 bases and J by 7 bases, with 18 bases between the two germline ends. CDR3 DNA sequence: TGTGCCAGTAGCCCTCGGGACAACTCTGATGAAGCTTTCTTT. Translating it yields CASSPRDNSDEAFF.

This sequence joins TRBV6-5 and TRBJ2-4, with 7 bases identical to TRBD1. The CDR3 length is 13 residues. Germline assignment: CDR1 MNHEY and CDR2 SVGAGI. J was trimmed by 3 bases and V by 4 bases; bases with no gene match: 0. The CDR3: CASSWDSKNIQYF. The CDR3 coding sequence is TGTGCCAGCAGTTGGGACAGCAAAAACATTCAGTACTTC.

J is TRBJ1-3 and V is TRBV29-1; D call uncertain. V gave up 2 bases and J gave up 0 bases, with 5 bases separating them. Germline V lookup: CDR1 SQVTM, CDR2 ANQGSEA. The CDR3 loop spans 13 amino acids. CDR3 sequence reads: CSVEPASGNTIYF. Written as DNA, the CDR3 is TGCAGCGTTGAACCAGCCTCTGGAAACACCATATATTTT.

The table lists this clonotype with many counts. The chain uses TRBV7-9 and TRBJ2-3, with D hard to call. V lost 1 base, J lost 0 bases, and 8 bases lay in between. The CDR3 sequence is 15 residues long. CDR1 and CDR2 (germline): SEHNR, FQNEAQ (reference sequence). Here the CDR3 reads CASSLDGPSTDTQYF. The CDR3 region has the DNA TGTGCCAGCAGCTTAGATGGCCCCAGCACAGATACGCAGTATTTT. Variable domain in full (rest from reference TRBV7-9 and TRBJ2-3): DTGVSQNPRHKITKRGQNVTFRCDPISEHNRLYWYRQTLGQGPEFLTYFQNEAQLEKSRLLSDRFSAERPKGSFSTLEIQRTEQGDSAMYLCASSLDGPSTDTQYFGPGTRLTVL.

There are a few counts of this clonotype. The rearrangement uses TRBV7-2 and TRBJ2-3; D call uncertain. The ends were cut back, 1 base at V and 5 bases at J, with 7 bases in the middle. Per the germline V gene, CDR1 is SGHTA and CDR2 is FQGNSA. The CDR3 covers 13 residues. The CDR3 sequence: CASSLVVLDTQYF. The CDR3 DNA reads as TGTGCCAGCAGCTTAGTGGTACTAGATACGCAGTATTTT.

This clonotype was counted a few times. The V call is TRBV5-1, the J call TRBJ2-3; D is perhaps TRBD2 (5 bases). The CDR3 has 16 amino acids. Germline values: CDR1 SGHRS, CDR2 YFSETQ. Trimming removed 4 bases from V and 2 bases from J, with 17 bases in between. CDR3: CASSPLPLTTTDTQYF. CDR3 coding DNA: TGCGCCAGCAGCCCCCTCCCTTTGACTACCACAGATACGCAGTATTTT. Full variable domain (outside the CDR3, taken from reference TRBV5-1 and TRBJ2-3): KAGVTQTPRYLIKTRGQQVTLSCSPISGHRSVSWYQQTPGQGLQFLFEYFSETQRNKGNFPGRFSGRQFSNSRSEMNVSTLELGDSALYLCASSPLPLTTTDTQYFGPGTRLTVL.

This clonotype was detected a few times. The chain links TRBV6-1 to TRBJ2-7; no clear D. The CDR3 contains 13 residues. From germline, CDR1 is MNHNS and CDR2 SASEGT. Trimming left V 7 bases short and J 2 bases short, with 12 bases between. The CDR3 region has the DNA TGTGCCAGCAACCAGGAACTCGCCTACGAGCAGTACTTC. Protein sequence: CASNQELAYEQYF.

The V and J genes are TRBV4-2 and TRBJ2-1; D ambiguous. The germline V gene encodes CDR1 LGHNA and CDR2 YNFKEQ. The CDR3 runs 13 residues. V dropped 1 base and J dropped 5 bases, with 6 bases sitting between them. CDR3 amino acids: CASSQGGDNEQFF. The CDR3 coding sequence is TGTGCCAGCAGCCAAGGAGGTGACAATGAGCAGTTCTTC.

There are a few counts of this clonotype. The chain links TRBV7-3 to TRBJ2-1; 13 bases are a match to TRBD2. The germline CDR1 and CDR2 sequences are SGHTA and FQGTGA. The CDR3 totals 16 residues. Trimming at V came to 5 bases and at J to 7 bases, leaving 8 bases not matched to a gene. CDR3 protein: CASSMGLAGSGNEQFF. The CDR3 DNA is TGTGCCAGCAGCATGGGACTAGCGGGATCGGGTAATGAGCAGTTCTTC.

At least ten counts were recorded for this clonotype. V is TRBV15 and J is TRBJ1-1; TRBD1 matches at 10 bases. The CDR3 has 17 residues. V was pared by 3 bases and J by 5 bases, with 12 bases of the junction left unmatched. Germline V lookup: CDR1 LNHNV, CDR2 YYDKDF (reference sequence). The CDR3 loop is CATSRSPGQGWLTEAFF. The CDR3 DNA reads TGTGCCACCAGCAGGTCTCCGGGACAGGGGTGGTTGACTGAAGCTTTCTTT. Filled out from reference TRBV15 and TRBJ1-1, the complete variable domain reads DAMVIQNPRYQVTQFGKPVTLSCSQTLNHNVMYWYQQKSSQAPKLLFHYYDKDFNNEADTPDNFQSRRPNTSFCFLDIRSPGLGDTAMYLCATSRSPGQGWLTEAFFGQGTRLTVV.

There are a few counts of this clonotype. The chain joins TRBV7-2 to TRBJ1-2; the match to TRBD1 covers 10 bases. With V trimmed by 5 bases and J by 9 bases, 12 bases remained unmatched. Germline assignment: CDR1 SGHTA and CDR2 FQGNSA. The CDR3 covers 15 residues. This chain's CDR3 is CASSESSGTGDSYTF. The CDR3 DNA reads TGTGCCAGCAGCGAATCATCCGGGACAGGGGACAGCTACACCTTC. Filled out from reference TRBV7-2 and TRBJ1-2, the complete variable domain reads GAGVSQSPSNKVTEKGKDVELRCDPISGHTALYWYRQSLGQGLEFLIYFQGNSAPDKSGLPSDRFSAERTGGSVSTLTIQRTQQEDSAVYLCASSESSGTGDSYTFGSGTRLTVV.

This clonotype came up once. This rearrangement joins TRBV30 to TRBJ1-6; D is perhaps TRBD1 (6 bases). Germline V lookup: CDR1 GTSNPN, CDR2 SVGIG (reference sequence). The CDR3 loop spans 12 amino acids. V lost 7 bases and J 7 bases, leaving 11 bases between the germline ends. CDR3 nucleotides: TGTGCCTACAGTCAGGGGAATTCACCCCTCCACTTT. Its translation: CAYSQGNSPLHF.

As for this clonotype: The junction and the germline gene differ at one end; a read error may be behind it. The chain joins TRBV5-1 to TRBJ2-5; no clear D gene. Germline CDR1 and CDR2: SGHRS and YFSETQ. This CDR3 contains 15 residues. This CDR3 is CASRLDVGSQETQYF. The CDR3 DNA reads TGCGCCAGCAGGTTGGACGTGGGCAGCCAAGAGACCCAGTACTTC.

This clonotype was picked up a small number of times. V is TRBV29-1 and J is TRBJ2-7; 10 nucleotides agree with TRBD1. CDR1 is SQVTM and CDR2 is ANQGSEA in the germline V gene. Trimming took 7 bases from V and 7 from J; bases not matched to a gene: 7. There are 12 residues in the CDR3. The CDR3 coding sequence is TGCAGCGGGGGACAGGGGCCGCGGGAGCAGTACTTC. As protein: CSGGQGPREQYF.

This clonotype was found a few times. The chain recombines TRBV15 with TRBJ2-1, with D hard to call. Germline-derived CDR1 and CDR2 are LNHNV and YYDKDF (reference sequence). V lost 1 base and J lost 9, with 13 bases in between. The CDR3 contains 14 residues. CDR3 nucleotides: TGTGCCACCAGCAGAGGGTTCCTACTCACTGAGCAGTTCTTC. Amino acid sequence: CATSRGFLLTEQFF.

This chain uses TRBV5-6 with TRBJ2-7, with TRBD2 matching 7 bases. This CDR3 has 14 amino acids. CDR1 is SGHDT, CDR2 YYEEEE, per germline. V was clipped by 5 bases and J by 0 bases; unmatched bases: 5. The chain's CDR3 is CASSFSGFSYEQYF. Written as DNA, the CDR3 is TGTGCCAGCAGTTTTAGCGGGTTCTCCTACGAGCAGTACTTC.